The present TCR beta chain was sequenced within a study of shared T cell receptors in the human thymus. V dropped 1 base and J dropped 6; count of bases not matched to a gene: 11. The germline gives CDR1 SGHDT, CDR2 YYEEEE. The CDR3 totals 17 residues. Data came from immunoSEQ multiplex PCR; TCRdb stores just in-frame clones and leaves some out. The profile shows 700,000 to 750,000 clones, around 85% of them singletons. The data also belong to a second study, concerning human thymus T cells. That paper notes: Healthy Finnish infants having corrective surgery for congenital heart defects served as donors. The thymus was resected at corrective cardiac surgery. Seemingly biased V and J gene usage marked thymic and blood repertoires. Highly overlapping thymic repertoires in unrelated individuals were reported by related research.

The chain uses TRBV5-6 and TRBJ1-4, with 8 bases aligning to TRBD1. The TCR sequence derives from a girl under three years old with a congenital heart defect. Sequenced material: thymocytes. The CDR3 nucleotides read TGTGCCAGCAGCTTGCGCGGGACAGGCAAAAACCATGAAAAACTGTTTTTT. Its translation is CASSLRGTGKNHEKLFF.